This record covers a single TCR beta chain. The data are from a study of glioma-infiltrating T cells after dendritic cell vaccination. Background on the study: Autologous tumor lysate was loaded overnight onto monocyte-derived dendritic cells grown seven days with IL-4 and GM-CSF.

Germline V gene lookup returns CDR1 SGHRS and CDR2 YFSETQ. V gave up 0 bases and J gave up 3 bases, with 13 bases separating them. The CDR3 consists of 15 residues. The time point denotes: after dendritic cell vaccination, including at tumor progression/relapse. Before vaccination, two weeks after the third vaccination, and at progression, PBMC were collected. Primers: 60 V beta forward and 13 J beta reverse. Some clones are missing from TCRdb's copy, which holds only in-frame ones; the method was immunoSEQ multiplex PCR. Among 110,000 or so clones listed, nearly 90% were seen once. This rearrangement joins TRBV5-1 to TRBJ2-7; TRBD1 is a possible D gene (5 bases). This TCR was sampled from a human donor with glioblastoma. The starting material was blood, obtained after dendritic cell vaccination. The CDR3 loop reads CASSLEGRVFYEQYF. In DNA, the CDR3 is TGCGCCAGCAGCTTGGAGGGCAGGGTTTTCTACGAGCAGTACTTC. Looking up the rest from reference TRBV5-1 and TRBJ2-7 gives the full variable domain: KAGVTQTPRYLIKTRGQQVTLSCSPISGHRSVSWYQQTPGQGLQFLFEYFSETQRNKGNFPGRFSGRQFSNSRSEMNVSTLELGDSALYLCASSLEGRVFYEQYFGPGTRLTVT.